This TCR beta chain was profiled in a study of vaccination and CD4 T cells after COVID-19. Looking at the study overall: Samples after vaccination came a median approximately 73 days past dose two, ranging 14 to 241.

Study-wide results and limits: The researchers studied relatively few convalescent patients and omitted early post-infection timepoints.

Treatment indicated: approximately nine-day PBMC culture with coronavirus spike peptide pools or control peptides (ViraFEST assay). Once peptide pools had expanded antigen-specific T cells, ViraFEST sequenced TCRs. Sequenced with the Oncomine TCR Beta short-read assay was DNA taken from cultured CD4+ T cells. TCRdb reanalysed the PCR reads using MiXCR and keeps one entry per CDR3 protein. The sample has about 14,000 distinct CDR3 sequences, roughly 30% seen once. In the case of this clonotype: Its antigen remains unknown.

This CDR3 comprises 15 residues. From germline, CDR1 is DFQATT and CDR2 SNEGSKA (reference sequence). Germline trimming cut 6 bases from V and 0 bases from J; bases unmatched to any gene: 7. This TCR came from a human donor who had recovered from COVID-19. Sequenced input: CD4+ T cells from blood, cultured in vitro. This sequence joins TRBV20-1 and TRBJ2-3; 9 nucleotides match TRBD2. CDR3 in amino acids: CSAAGGGVSTDTQYF. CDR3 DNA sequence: TGCAGTGCCGCTGGCGGGGGGGTTAGCACAGATACGCAGTATTTT.